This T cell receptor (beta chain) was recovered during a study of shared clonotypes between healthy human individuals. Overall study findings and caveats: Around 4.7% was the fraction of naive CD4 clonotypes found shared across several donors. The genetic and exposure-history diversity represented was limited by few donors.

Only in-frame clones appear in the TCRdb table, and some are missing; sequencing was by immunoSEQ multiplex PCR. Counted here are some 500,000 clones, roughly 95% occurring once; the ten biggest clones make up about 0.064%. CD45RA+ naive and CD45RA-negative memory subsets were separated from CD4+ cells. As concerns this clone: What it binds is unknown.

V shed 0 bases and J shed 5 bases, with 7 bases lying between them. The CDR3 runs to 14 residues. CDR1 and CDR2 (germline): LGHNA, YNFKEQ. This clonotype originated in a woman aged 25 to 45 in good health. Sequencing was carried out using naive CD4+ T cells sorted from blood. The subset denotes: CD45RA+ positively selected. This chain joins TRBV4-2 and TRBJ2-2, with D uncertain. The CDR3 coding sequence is TGTGCCAGCAGCCAAGACTTGTATACCGGGGAGCTGTTTTTT. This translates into CASSQDLYTGELFF.